This T cell receptor (beta chain) was observed in a study of human versus mouse CDR3 diversity and MHC coevolution. Libraries were prepared by immunoSEQ multiplex PCR; TCRdb keeps only in-frame clonotypes and omits some of them. The sample holds about 77,000 clones, 80% to 95% seen once. Germline assignment: CDR1 SGHTA and CDR2 FQGNSA. The CDR3 totals 14 residues. V lost 1 base and J 5 bases, leaving 8 bases between the germline ends. The chain carries TRBV7-2 and TRBJ2-2; D call uncertain. The receptor comes from a person aged 25 to 69 in good health. Sequencing input: naive CD4+ T cells from blood. The subset was: CD45RO-negative CD62L-positive naive CD4 T cells. The CDR3 is CASSLVRETGELFF. CDR3 DNA sequence: TGTGCCAGCAGCTTAGTTAGAGAAACCGGGGAGCTGTTTTTT.